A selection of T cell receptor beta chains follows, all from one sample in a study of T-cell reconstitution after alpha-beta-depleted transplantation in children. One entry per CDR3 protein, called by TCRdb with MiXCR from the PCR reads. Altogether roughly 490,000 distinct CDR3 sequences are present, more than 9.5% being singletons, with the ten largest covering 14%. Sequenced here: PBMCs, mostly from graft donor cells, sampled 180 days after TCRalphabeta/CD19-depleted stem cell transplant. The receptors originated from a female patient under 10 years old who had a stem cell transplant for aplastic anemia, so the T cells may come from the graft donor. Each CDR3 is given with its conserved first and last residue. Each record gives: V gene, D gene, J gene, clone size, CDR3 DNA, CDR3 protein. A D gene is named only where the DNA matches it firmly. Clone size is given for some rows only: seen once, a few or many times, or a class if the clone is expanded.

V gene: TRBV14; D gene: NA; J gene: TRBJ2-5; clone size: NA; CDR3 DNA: TGTGCCAGCAGCCAGGGTTACGAGACCCAGTACTTC; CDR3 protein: CASSQGYETQYF
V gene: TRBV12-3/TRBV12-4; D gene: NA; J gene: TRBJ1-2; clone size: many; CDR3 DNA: TGTGCCAGCAGTTCCACCTTGGGACCCTATGGCTACACCTTC; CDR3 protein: CASSSTLGPYGYTF
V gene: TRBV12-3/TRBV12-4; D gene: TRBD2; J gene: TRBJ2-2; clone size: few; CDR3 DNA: TGTGCCAGCAGACCAGGACTAGCGGTAAACACCGGGGAGCTGTTTTTT; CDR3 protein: CASRPGLAVNTGELFF
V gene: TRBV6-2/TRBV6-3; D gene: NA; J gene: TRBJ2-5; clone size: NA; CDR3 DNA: TGTGCCAGCAGCCGAACAGCCCAAGAGACCCAGTACTTC; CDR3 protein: CASSRTAQETQYF
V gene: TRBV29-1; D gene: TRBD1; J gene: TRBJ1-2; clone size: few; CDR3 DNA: TGCAGCGTTGAAGAGTGGGACAGGTTTGGCTACACCTTC; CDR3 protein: CSVEEWDRFGYTF
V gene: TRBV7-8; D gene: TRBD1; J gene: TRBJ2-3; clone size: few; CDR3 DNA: TGTGCCAGCAGCTTAGACATGGGGACAGAGGCGTATTTT; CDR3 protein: CASSLDMGTEAYF
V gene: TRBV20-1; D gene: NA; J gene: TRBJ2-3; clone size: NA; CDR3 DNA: TGCAGTGCCGACGGGTACACAGATACGCAGTATTTT; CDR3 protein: CSADGYTDTQYF
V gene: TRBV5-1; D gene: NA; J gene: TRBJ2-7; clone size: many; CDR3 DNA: TGCGCCAGCAGCTTGGGTAGGTCAGGGGACGAGCAGTACTTC; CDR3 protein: CASSLGRSGDEQYF
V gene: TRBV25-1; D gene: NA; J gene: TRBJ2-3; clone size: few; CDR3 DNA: TGTGCCAGCAGTGAGGGGAGGCAGGCAGATACGCAGTATTTT; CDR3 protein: CASSEGRQADTQYF
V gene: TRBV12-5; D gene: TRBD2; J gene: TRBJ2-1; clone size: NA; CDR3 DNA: TGTGCTAGTGGTCTGCCGGGACTAGCGACTTCCTACAATGAGCAGTTCTTC; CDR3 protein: CASGLPGLATSYNEQFF
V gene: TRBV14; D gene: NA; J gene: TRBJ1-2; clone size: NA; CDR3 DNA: TGTGCCAGCAGCCAAGATCAAGGTGGGACGGGGAAAGGCTACACCTTC; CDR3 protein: CASSQDQGGTGKGYTF
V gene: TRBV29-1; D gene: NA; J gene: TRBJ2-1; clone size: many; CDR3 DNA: TGCAGCGTTGAAGGCTACAATGAGCAGTTCTTC; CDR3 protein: CSVEGYNEQFF
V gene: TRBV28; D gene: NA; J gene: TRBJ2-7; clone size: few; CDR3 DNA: TGTGCCAGCAGTTCCCGGCGGGGAAGTGACGAGCAGTACTTC; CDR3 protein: CASSSRRGSDEQYF
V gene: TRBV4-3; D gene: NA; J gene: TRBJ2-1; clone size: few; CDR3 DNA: TGCGCCAGCAGCCAAGGTACATTCTCCAGGATTGAGCAGTTCTTC; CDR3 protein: CASSQGTFSRIEQFF
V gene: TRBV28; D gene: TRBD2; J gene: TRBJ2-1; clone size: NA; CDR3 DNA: TGTGCCAGCCGCCGGGGGGGTAGCGGACTATACAATGAGCAGTTCTTC; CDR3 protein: CASRRGGSGLYNEQFF
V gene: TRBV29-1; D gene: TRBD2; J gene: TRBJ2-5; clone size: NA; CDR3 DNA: TGCAGCGTGGCGGGAGGGCCAGGGTTAGAGACCCAGTACTTC; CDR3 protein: CSVAGGPGLETQYF
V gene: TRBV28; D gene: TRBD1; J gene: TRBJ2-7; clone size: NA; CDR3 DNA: TGTGCCAGCAGAAGGGACAGGGTCGAGCAGTACTTC; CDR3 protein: CASRRDRVEQYF
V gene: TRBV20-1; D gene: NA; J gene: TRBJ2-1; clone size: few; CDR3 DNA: TGCAGTGCCCGGGCCCCTTACACCAGTGAGCAGTTCTTC; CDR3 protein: CSARAPYTSEQFF
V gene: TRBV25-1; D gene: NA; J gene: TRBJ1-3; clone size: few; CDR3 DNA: TGTGCCAGCAGTGAATACGGGACGGCTGGAAACACCATATATTTT; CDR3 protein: CASSEYGTAGNTIYF
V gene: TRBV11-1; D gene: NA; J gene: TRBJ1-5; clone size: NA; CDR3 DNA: TGTGCCAGCAGCCCTCTACCCGTACAGACAGGTAGCAATCAGCCCCAGCATTTT; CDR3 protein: CASSPLPVQTGSNQPQHF
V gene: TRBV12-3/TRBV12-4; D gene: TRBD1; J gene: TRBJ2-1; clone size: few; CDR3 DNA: TGTGCCAGCATTCGGACAGGGGCCCGATTCTCCTACAATGAGCAGTTCTTC; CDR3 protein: CASIRTGARFSYNEQFF
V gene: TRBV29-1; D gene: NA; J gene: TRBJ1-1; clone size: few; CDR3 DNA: TGCAGCGTACTGGAGAGGACTGAAGCTTTCTTT; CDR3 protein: CSVLERTEAFF
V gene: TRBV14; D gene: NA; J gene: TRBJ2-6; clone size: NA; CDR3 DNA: TGTGCCAGCAGCCAAGGCGGAGGGGAATTGGCCTCTGGGGCCAACGTCCTGACTTTC; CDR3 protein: CASSQGGGELASGANVLTF
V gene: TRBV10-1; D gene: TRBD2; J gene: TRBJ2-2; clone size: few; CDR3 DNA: TGCGCCAGCAGTGAGTCCGACCGACTAGCCGGCACCGGGGAGCTGTTTTTT; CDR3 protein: CASSESDRLAGTGELFF
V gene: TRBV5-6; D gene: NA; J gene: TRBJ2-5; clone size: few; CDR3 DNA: TGTGCCAGCACCCAGGGGCATGAGACCCAGTACTTC; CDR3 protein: CASTQGHETQYF
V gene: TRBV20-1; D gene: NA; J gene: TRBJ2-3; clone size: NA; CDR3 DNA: TGCAGTGCTAGACCCCAGAGGGGCCCAGATACGCAGTATTTT; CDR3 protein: CSARPQRGPDTQYF
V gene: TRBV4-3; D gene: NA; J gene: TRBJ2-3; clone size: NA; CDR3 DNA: TGCGCCAGCAGCCAAGTAACTAGGACATTGGATACGCAGTATTTT; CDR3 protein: CASSQVTRTLDTQYF
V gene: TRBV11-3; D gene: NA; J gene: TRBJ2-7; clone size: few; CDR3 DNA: TGTGCCAGCAGCTTAGCAGGCGGGGCAATCTACGAGCAGTACTTC; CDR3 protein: CASSLAGGAIYEQYF
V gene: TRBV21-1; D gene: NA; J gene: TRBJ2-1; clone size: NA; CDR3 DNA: TGTGCCAGCAGCAAAGGGGAGACAGGGCGCTCTAATGAGCAGTTCTTC; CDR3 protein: CASSKGETGRSNEQFF
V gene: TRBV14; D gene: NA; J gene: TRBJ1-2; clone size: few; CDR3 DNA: TGTGCCAGCAGTCGCTCCGGGTTCTATGGCTACACCTTC; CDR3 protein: CASSRSGFYGYTF
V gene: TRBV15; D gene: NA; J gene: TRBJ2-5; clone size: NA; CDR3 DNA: TGTGCCACCCACGATATAGGACACCTACAAGAGACCCAGTACTTC; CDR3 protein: CATHDIGHLQETQYF
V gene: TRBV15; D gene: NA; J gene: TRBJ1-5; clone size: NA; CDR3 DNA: TGTGCCACCAGCAGCAGGGTCGGGCAGCCCCAGCATTTT; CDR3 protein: CATSSRVGQPQHF
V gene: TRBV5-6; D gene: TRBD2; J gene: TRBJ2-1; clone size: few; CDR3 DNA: TGTGCCAGCAGCTTGGATCGGGGGGTCGCCTACAATGAGCAGTTCTTC; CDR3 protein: CASSLDRGVAYNEQFF
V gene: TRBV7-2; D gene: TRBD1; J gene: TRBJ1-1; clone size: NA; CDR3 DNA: TGTGCCAGCAGCTACCAGACAGGGGTCGGCACTGAAGCTTTCTTT; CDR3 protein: CASSYQTGVGTEAFF
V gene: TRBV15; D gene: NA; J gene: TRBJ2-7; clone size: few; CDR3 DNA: TGTGCCACCAGCAATACTCCCGGCTCCTACGAGCAGTACTTC; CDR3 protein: CATSNTPGSYEQYF
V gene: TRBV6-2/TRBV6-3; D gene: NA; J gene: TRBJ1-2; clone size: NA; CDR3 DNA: TGTGCCACCCTCGACGGTGGGAACTATGGCTACACCTTC; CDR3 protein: CATLDGGNYGYTF
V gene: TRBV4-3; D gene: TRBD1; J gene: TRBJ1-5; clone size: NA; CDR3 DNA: TGCGCCAGCAGCCAAGAATCGACAGGGGTTCAGCCCCAGCATTTT; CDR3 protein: CASSQESTGVQPQHF
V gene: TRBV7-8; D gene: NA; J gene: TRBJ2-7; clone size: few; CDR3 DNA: TGTGCCAGTCGCCCCAGGGGTGGGTCCTACGAGCAGTACTTC; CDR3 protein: CASRPRGGSYEQYF
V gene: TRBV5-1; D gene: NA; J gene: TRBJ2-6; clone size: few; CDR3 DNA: TGCGCCAGCAGCCGCCCTGAAGGGGCCAACGTCCTGACTTTC; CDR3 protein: CASSRPEGANVLTF
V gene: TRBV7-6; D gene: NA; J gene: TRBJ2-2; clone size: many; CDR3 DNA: TGTGCCAGCAGCTTTTCCGGGACACTAAACACCGGGGAGCTGTTTTTT; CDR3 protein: CASSFSGTLNTGELFF
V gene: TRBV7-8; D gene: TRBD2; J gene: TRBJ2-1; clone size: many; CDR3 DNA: TGTGCCAGCAGCCCGCCGGGAGGCCTAGAGCAGTTCTTC; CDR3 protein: CASSPPGGLEQFF
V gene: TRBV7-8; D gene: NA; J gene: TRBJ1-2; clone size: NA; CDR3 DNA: TGTGCCAGCAGCTTTGGCAGGCCGGGATCTTATGGCTACACCTTC; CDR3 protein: CASSFGRPGSYGYTF
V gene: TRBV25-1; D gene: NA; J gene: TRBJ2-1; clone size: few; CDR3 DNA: TGTGCCAGCAGTGAACACGGAAAATCCTACAATGAGCAGTTCTTC; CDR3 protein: CASSEHGKSYNEQFF
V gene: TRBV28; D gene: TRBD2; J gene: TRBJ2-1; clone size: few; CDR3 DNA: TGTGCCAGCAGTTTAGCGGGAGAAAGTAGAATTGAGCAGTTCTTC; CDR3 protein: CASSLAGESRIEQFF
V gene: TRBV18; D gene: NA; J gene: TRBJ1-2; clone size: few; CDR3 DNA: TGTGCCAGCTCACCGAATAACTATGGCTACACCTTC; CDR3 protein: CASSPNNYGYTF